This T cell receptor beta chain was obtained from a study of beta chain features in type 1 diabetes. Study overall: On cell yields, gender and age, patients and healthy donors were similar.

The CDR3 sequence is 13 residues long. CDR1 and CDR2 from the germline V gene are MDHEN and SYDVKM. Trimming removed 7 bases at V and 2 bases at J, with 12 bases between. Study results and caveats: Researchers cautioned that cDNA sequencing could over-represent cells with high TCR expression.

Turning to this clone: Antigen: not known.

The sequenced template was cDNA made from the entire isolated RNA. Assay: immunoSEQ multiplex PCR; the TCRdb copy retains only in-frame clones and omits some. The sample includes under 300,000 clones, roughly 30% seen only once; the top ten take roughly 4%. Specimen: central memory CD4+ T cells from blood. The receptor's source is a man aged 25 to 40 in good health. The chain recombines TRBV28 with TRBJ2-7; D is ambiguous. The CDR3 bases are TGTGCCAGCAAGCTCGGCAGAACCTACGAGCAGTACTTC. Translating gives CASKLGRTYEQYF.